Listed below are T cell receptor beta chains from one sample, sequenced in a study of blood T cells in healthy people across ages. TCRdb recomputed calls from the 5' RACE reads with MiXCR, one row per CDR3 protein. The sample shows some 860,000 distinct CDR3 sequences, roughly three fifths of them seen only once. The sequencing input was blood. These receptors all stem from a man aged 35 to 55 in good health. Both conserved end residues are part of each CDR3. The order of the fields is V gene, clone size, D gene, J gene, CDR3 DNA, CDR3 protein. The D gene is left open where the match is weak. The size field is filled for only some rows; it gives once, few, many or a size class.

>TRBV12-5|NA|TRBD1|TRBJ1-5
TGTGCTAGTGGTTTCCTGCGGGACAGGGGGCTCAGTCAGCCCCAGCATTTT
CASGFLRDRGLSQPQHF
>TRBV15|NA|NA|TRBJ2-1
TGTGCCACCAGCAGAGATCTGGAGGGGGAGCAGTTCTTC
CATSRDLEGEQFF
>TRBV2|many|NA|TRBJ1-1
TGTGCCAGCAGTGAACCGGTATGGGTGGGTGACACTGAAGCTTTCTTT
CASSEPVWVGDTEAFF
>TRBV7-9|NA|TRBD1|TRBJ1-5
TGTGCCAGCAGCACTACCGACAGGGGTAGCAATCAGCCCCAGCATTTT
CASSTTDRGSNQPQHF
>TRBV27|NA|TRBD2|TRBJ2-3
TGTGCCAGCCATCTTAGCGGGGGCTTTTTTGCAGATACGCAGTATTTT
CASHLSGGFFADTQYF
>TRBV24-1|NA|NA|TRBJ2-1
TGTGCCACCAGTGACCCAACCGCGAGGGATAGTGAGCAGTTCTTC
CATSDPTARDSEQFF
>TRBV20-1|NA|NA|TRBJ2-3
TGCAGTGCTGAAACAGGGCGAGACACAGATACGCAGTATTTT
CSAETGRDTDTQYF
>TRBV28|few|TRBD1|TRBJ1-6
TGTGCCAGCCTTACAGGGGGCCCCAATTCACCCCTCCACTTT
CASLTGGPNSPLHF
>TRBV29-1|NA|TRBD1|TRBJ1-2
TGCAGCGTTGAAGTATCCCTCTTGGATACAGGGGGCTATGGCTACACCTTC
CSVEVSLLDTGGYGYTF
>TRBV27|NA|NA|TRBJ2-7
TGTGCCAGCAGTGACCCATCGGGCTACGAGCAGTACTTC
CASSDPSGYEQYF
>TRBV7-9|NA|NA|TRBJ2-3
TGTGCCAGCAGCTTAGCTGCCCCGGATACGCAGTATTTT
CASSLAAPDTQYF
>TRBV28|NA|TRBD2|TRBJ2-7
TGTGCCAGCAGGGGGACTAGCGGGAGTTTCTACGAGCAGTACTTC
CASRGTSGSFYEQYF
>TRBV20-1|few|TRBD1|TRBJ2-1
TGCAGTGCCCGAGGCGTTTCCGGACAGGTGCAGTTCTTC
CSARGVSGQVQFF
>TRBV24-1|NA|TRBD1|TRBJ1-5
TGTGCCACCAGTGACAGCCTGACAGGGGGCCATCAGCCCCAGCATTTT
CATSDSLTGGHQPQHF
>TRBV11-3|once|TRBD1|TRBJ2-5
TGTGCCAGCAGCCAGAGCGGACAGGCCGCGTACTTC
CASSQSGQAAYF
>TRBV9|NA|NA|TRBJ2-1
TGTGCCAGCAGCGTAGGACAGAATACTTACAATGAGCAGTTCTTC
CASSVGQNTYNEQFF
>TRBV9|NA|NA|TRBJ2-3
TGTGCCAGCAGCGACAGGGACATGGCGGGAGATACGCAGTATTTT
CASSDRDMAGDTQYF
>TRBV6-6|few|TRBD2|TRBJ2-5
TGTGCCAGCAGCCCTGCCCTGCGGGGGGGCCTAGAGACCCAGTACTTC
CASSPALRGGLETQYF
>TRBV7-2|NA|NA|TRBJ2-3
TGTGCCAGCAGCTTATCAAGGAACACAGATACGCAGTATTTT
CASSLSRNTDTQYF
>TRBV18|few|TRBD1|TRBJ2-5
TGTGCCAGCACACACCTCGGGACAGGACAACAAGAGACCCAGTACTTC
CASTHLGTGQQETQYF
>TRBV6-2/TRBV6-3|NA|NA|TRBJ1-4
TGTGCCAGCAGTTTCGCCAGTGAAAAACTGTTTTTT
CASSFASEKLFF
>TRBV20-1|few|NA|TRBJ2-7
TGCAGTGCTAGAAAGGGACATCGGGACTACGAGCAGTACTTC
CSARKGHRDYEQYF
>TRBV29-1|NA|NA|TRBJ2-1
TGCAGCGGCGGCGGGGACGGGATCTACAATGAGCAGTTCTTC
CSGGGDGIYNEQFF
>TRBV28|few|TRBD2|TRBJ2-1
TGTGCCAGCAGTTTAGGCGCTAGCGGTTATTACAATGAGCAGTTCTTC
CASSLGASGYYNEQFF
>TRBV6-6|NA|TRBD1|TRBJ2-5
TGCACCACAGGGGTCCAAGAGACCCAGTACTTC
CTTGVQETQYF
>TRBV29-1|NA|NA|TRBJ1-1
TGCAGCGTTGAAGATCCTCCCAGGGTGGGGGGATTGAACACTGAAGCTTTCTTT
CSVEDPPRVGGLNTEAFF
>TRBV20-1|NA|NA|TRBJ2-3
TGCGGGACAAGCATTCGGGGGCCCTCAGATACGCAGTATTTT
CGTSIRGPSDTQYF
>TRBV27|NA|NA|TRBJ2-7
TGTGCCAGCAGTAAACCCCGCTCCTACGAGCAGTACTTC
CASSKPRSYEQYF
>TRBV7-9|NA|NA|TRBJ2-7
TGTGCCAGCAGCTTAGGCCAAACGGGCGAGCAGTACTTC
CASSLGQTGEQYF
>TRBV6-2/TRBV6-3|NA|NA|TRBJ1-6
TGTGCCAGCAGTTGCTCGTTACGGAGAAGGGATTCACCCCTCCACTTT
CASSCSLRRRDSPLHF
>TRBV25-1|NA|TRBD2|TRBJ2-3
TGTGCCAGCAGTATTTCTAGCGGGAGGGCCAGGTCCACAGATACGCAGTATTTT
CASSISSGRARSTDTQYF
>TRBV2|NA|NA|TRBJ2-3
TGTGCCAGCAGTACTAACTTAGCAGGTTTAGACGATACGCAGTATTTT
CASSTNLAGLDDTQYF
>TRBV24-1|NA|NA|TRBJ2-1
TGTGCCACAACTCATGGCCCACGTAACAATGAGCAGTTCTTC
CATTHGPRNNEQFF
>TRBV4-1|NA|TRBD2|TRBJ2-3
TGCGCCAGCAGGGGACTAGCGGGAGGGCGTTATTCCACAGATACGCAGTATTTT
CASRGLAGGRYSTDTQYF
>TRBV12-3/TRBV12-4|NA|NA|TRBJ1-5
TGTGCCAGCAGAGGACAGTTTAATCAGCCCCAGCATTTT
CASRGQFNQPQHF
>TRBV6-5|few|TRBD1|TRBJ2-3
TGTGCCAGCAGTTACCCCGGACAGGGGAGGTCGCAGTATTTT
CASSYPGQGRSQYF
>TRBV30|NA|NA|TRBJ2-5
TGTGCCTGGAGGAACCTTGGGGCAGGGGCAGGAGAGACCCAGTACTTC
CAWRNLGAGAGETQYF
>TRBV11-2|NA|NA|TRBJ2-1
TGTGCCAGCAGCCTAGGACCTGACAATGAGCAGTTCTTC
CASSLGPDNEQFF
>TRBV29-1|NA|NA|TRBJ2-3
TGCAGCGTTGCCGAGGCGGGCTCCGTAAAGCAGTATTTT
CSVAEAGSVKQYF
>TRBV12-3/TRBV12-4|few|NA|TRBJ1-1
TGTGCCAGCAGTTTAGAGGGAAGTGAAGCTTTCTTT
CASSLEGSEAFF
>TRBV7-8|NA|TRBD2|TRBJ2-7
TGTGCCAGCAGCTCGACTAGCGGGACTAGCTCCTACAATGAGCAGTACTTC
CASSSTSGTSSYNEQYF
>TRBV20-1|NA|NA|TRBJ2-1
TGCAGTGCTAGAGATTTTAAACAGTCCCACAATGAGCAGTTCTTC
CSARDFKQSHNEQFF
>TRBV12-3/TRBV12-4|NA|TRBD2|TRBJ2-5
TGTGCCAGCACCCACGGTGGGACTAGGCAAGAGACCCAGTACTTC
CASTHGGTRQETQYF
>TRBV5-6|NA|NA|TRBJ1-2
TGTGCCAGCAGCCTCCGGAACCACCCGCTTCTCTATGGCTACACCTTC
CASSLRNHPLLYGYTF
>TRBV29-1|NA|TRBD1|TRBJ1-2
TGCAGCGTTGACCCGGGACAGGGGGGGGATGGCTACACCTTC
CSVDPGQGGDGYTF
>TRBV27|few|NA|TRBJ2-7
TGTGCCAGCAGCCCTTCGGGGAGTCCCTACGAGCAGTACTTC
CASSPSGSPYEQYF
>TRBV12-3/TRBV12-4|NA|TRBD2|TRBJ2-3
TGTGCCAGCAGTTTCCTAGCGGGAGCTAGCACAGATACGCAGTATTTT
CASSFLAGASTDTQYF
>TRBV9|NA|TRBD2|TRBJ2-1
TGTGCCAGCAGCGTAACTCCGGGACTAGCGGGGAGCTCCTACAATGAGCAGTTCTTC
CASSVTPGLAGSSYNEQFF
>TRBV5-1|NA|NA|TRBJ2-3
TGCGCCAGCACTTCTCAGGGTCCCGCCGGAGATACGCAGTATTTT
CASTSQGPAGDTQYF
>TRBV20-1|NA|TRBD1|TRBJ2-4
TGCAGTGCTACCGGACAGGGGGCCAAAAACATTCAGTACTTC
CSATGQGAKNIQYF
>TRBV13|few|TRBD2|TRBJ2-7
TGTGCCAGCACCTATTCCTGGACTAGCGGCGCGTACGAGCAGTACTTC
CASTYSWTSGAYEQYF
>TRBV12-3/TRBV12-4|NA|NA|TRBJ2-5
TGTGCCAGCAGTCAGCAACTTGCGCCGTCCGAGACCCAGTACTTC
CASSQQLAPSETQYF
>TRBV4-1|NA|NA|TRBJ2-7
TGCGCCAGCAGCCAAGAGGGGGTATCTATGGGGTACGAGCAGTACTTC
CASSQEGVSMGYEQYF
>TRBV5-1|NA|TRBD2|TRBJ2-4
TGCGCCAGCAGCCCCGGAGTAGCGGGGGGGGCAAACATTCAGTACTTC
CASSPGVAGGANIQYF
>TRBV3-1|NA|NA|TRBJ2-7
TGTGCCAGCAGTCGTTCATCTGACCCTTCCTACGAGCAGTACTTC
CASSRSSDPSYEQYF